These T cell receptor beta chains were read from a single sample in a study of shared clonotypes between healthy human individuals. TCRdb's table, derived via immunoSEQ multiplex PCR, lists solely in-frame clones and lacks some. This table holds around 990,000 clones, roughly 80% found once. Sequenced material: memory CD4+ T cells from PBMCs. These TCRs come from a man aged 18 to 35 in good health. Some clones in this sample may be carry-over from other donors' samples. The CDR3 runs from the conserved cysteine through the conserved F or W. A D gene is named only where the DNA matches it firmly. Where a row states a size, it is once, few, many or the class of an expanded clone; other rows omit it.

>-|TRBJ1-6|-|TRBV28
CASGSTYNSPLHF
TGTGCCAGCGGTAGTACCTATAATTCACCCCTCCACTTT
>-|TRBJ1-2|TRBD1|TRBV28
CASASGGQREGYTF
TGTGCCAGCGCGTCAGGGGGGCAACGGGAGGGCTACACCTTC
>-|TRBJ2-1|-|TRBV7-3
CASSPFGRDEQFF
TGTGCCAGCAGCCCTTTTGGGAGAGATGAGCAGTTCTTC
>-|TRBJ2-5|-|TRBV4-1
CASSRAEVKEETQYF
TGTGCCAGCAGCCGGGCCGAGGTAAAGGAAGAGACCCAGTACTTC
>-|TRBJ2-5|TRBD2|TRBV5-1
CASSLALAGAKETQYF
TGCGCCAGCAGCTTGGCACTAGCGGGAGCTAAGGAGACCCAGTACTTC
>-|TRBJ1-2|-|TRBV11-2
CASSQSAGAGRYGYTF
TGTGCCAGCAGCCAGTCCGCGGGGGCCGGACGGTATGGCTACACCTTC
>-|TRBJ2-7|-|TRBV2
CASANRYEQYF
TGTGCCAGCGCCAACAGATACGAGCAGTACTTC
>-|TRBJ1-1|-|TRBV5-6
CASSSPPAANMNTEAFF
TGTGCCAGCAGCTCCCCGCCCGCAGCCAACATGAACACTGAAGCTTTCTTT
>-|TRBJ1-3|TRBD1|TRBV10-2
CASEQGYSGNTIYF
TGCGCCAGCGAACAGGGGTACTCTGGAAACACCATATATTTT
>-|TRBJ2-7|-|TRBV6-5
CASSFSTGEQYF
TGTGCCAGCAGTTTCTCCACTGGCGAGCAGTACTTC
>few|TRBJ2-2|-|TRBV18
CASSPTENTGELFF
TGTGCCAGCTCACCAACAGAAAACACCGGGGAGCTGTTTTTT
>few|TRBJ1-2|-|TRBV5-4
CASSKTGGYTF
TGTGCCAGCAGCAAGACAGGCGGCTACACCTTC
>-|TRBJ1-2|TRBD1|TRBV6-1
CASSEEDRVGYGYTF
TGTGCCAGCAGTGAAGAGGACAGGGTAGGGTATGGCTACACCTTC
>few|TRBJ2-3|-|TRBV7-9
CASSLRQGSTDTQYF
TGTGCCAGCAGCTTAAGGCAGGGATCCACAGATACGCAGTATTTT
>once|TRBJ1-2|TRBD1|TRBV6-1
CASSAPGQWYTF
TGTGCCAGCAGTGCGCCGGGACAGTGGTACACCTTC
>-|TRBJ1-5|-|TRBV6-1
CASRGPNQPQHF
TGTGCCAGCAGGGGACCCAATCAGCCCCAGCATTTT
>once|TRBJ2-5|-|TRBV5-1
CASSLFAAQETQYF
TGCGCCAGCAGCTTGTTCGCTGCACAAGAGACCCAGTACTTC
>-|TRBJ1-3|TRBD1|TRBV5-1
CASSLDRGTPGNTIYF
TGCGCCAGCAGCTTGGACAGGGGGACCCCTGGAAACACCATATATTTT
>-|TRBJ2-1|TRBD2|TRBV4-2
CASSQGGTSDNEQFF
TGTGCCAGCAGCCAAGGCGGGACTAGCGACAATGAGCAGTTCTTC
>-|TRBJ2-4|TRBD1|TRBV5-4
CASSLEGDSAKNIQYF
TGTGCCAGCAGCTTGGAGGGGGACAGCGCCAAAAACATTCAGTACTTC
>once|TRBJ2-1|-|TRBV5-4
CASSPYRANNEQFF
TGTGCCAGCAGCCCATACAGGGCCAACAATGAGCAGTTCTTC
>-|TRBJ2-7|TRBD2|TRBV2
CASRTSGSTYEQYF
TGTGCCAGCAGGACTAGCGGGAGTACCTACGAGCAGTACTTC
>-|TRBJ2-1|TRBD2|TRBV29-1
CSVETSGHPFEQFF
TGCAGCGTTGAGACTAGCGGGCACCCCTTCGAGCAGTTCTTC
>-|TRBJ2-7|TRBD2|TRBV25-1
CASSEYLAGEDEQYF
TGTGCCAGCAGTGAATACTTGGCGGGAGAGGACGAGCAGTACTTC
>-|TRBJ2-7|TRBD2|TRBV2
CASREAGTSGRQQYF
TGTGCCAGCAGAGAAGCCGGGACTAGCGGGAGACAGCAGTACTTC
>-|TRBJ2-7|-|TRBV2
CASTQGGDEQYF
TGTGCCAGCACACAGGGAGGGGACGAGCAGTACTTC
>-|TRBJ1-1|-|TRBV5-1
CASSAGSRQNTEAFF
TGCGCCAGCAGCGCAGGGTCCCGACAGAACACTGAAGCTTTCTTT
>once|TRBJ1-4|-|TRBV2
CASGGRFNEKLFF
TGTGCCAGCGGCGGTAGGTTTAATGAAAAACTGTTTTTT
>-|TRBJ2-5|-|TRBV7-3
CASSQIGRREETQYF
TGTGCCAGCAGCCAAATTGGGCGGAGGGAAGAGACCCAGTACTTC
>-|TRBJ2-7|TRBD2|TRBV15
CATSRDTTTSGRGTEQYF
TGTGCCACCAGCAGAGATACGACTACAAGCGGGAGGGGAACCGAGCAGTACTTC
>-|TRBJ1-4|-|TRBV5-1
CASSSVGRLNEKLFF
TGCGCCAGCAGCAGCGTCGGACGGCTTAATGAAAAACTGTTTTTT
>-|TRBJ2-2|-|TRBV5-1
CASSFGGNTGELFF
TGCGCCAGCAGCTTCGGTGGGAACACCGGGGAGCTGTTTTTT
>once|TRBJ2-5|TRBD1|TRBV28
CASSSFRDSQETQYF
TGTGCCAGCAGTTCTTTCAGGGACAGCCAAGAGACCCAGTACTTC
>-|TRBJ2-1|-|TRBV5-1
CASSLSQSYNEQFF
TGCGCCAGCAGCTTGAGCCAGAGCTACAATGAGCAGTTCTTC
>-|TRBJ2-3|TRBD2|TRBV4-1
CASSPGRGDVSTDTQYF
TGCGCCAGCAGCCCAGGACGGGGGGACGTAAGCACAGATACGCAGTATTTT
>-|TRBJ1-1|-|TRBV7-2
CASSSQGVLSEAFF
TGTGCCAGCAGCTCACAAGGGGTATTGTCTGAAGCTTTCTTT
>-|TRBJ1-4|-|TRBV28
CASTNPGSWDEKLFF
TGTGCCAGCACCAACCCCGGGTCTTGGGATGAAAAACTGTTTTTT
>once|TRBJ2-2|TRBD1|TRBV5-4
CASSRTGANTGELFF
TGTGCCAGCAGCAGGACAGGGGCGAACACCGGGGAGCTGTTTTTT
>-|TRBJ1-2|-|TRBV9
CASSGLSGYTF
TGTGCCAGCAGCGGTCTGAGTGGCTACACCTTC
>-|TRBJ1-1|-|TRBV2
CASRGSRQQNTEAFF
TGTGCCAGCAGGGGGAGTAGACAGCAGAACACTGAAGCTTTCTTT
>-|TRBJ2-7|-|TRBV7-9
CASSLALEPYEQYF
TGTGCCAGCAGCTTAGCGCTCGAACCCTACGAGCAGTACTTC